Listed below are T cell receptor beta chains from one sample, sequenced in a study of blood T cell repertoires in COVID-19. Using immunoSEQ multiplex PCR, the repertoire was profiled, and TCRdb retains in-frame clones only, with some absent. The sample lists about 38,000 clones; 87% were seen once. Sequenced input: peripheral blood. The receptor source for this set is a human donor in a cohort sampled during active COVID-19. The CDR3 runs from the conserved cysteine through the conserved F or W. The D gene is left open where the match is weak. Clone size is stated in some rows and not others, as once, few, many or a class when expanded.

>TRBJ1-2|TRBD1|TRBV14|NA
TGTGCCAGCAGCCAAGTGGGACAGAACTATGGCTACACCTTC
CASSQVGQNYGYTF
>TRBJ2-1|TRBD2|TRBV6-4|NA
TGTGCCAGCAGTCCCCGTGGGACTAGCCCGTACAATGAGCAGTTCTTC
CASSPRGTSPYNEQFF
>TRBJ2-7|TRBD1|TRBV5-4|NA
TGTGCCACCCAGGGGGACGCGTACGAGCAGTACTTC
CATQGDAYEQYF
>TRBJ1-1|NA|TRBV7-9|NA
TGTGCCAGCAGCCCCACAGCGAACACTGAAGCTTTCTTT
CASSPTANTEAFF
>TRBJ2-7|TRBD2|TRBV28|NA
TGTGCCAGCATCGCACTAGCGGGAGGTAACTACGAGCAGTACTTC
CASIALAGGNYEQYF
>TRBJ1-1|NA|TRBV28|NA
TGTGCCAGCAGTTTCGGGGTCGACGGCACTGAAGCTTTCTTT
CASSFGVDGTEAFF
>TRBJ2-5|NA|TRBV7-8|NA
TGTGCCAGCAGCTTACTGCCCCAGTCTTCGACCCAGTACTTC
CASSLLPQSSTQYF
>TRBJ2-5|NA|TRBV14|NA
TGTGCCAGCAGTCTTGAGGAGACCCAGTACTTC
CASSLEETQYF
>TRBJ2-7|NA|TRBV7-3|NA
TGTGCCAGCAGCTTAGGGCCAGCTGAGCAGTACTTC
CASSLGPAEQYF
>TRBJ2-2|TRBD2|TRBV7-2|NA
TGTGCCAGCAGCGAGGGACTAGTGATCGGGGAGCTGTTTTTT
CASSEGLVIGELFF
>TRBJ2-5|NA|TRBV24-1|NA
TGTGCCACCAGTGATGTGGACTCCCAAGAGACCCAGTACTTC
CATSDVDSQETQYF
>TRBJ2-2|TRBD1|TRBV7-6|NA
TGTGCCAGCAGCCCTGTCCGGGACAGGAACACCGGGGAGCTGTTTTTT
CASSPVRDRNTGELFF
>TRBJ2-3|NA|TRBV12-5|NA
TGTGCTAGTGGTCTAACGGGGGAGCGCGCAGATACGCAGTATTTT
CASGLTGERADTQYF
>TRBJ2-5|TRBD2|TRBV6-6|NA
TGTGCCAGCACCCCTAGCGGGGGGGCCTCGGAGACCCAGTACTTC
CASTPSGGASETQYF
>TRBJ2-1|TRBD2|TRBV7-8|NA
TGTGCCAGCAGCGGGACTAGCTGGAATGAGCAGTTCTTC
CASSGTSWNEQFF
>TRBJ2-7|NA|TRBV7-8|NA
TGTGCCAGCAGCCCCCGGGCGGGACAGCTCTCCTACGAGCAGTACTTC
CASSPRAGQLSYEQYF
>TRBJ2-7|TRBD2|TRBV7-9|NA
TGTGCCAGCAGCTTGCCAGAGCGGGGATTCTACGAGCAGTACTTC
CASSLPERGFYEQYF
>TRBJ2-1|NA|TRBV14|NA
TGTGCCAGCAGCCAACTCATAGGCGAGGAGAGCGATGAGCAGTTCTTC
CASSQLIGEESDEQFF
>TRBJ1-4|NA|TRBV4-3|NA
TGCGCCAGCAGCCACAGGGTTGGTGAAAAACTGTTTTTT
CASSHRVGEKLFF
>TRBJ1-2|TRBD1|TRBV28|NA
TGTGCCAGCAGCAAACCGGGACAGGGGGCGCGGGGCTACACCTTC
CASSKPGQGARGYTF
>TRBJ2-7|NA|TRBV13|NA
TGTGCCAGCAGCTTAGGTGAGCTCTACGAGCAGTACTTC
CASSLGELYEQYF
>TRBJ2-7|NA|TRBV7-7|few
TGTGCTAGCAGCTCCCGAGACGCGGGGGAGCAGTACTTC
CASSSRDAGEQYF
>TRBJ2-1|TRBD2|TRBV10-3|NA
TGTGCCATCACTGAGAACGGGAGGGCCGTGGATGAGCAGTTCTTC
CAITENGRAVDEQFF
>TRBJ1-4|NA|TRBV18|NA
TGTGCCAGCTCACCGTACAGCGGATCAAATGAAAAACTGTTTTTT
CASSPYSGSNEKLFF
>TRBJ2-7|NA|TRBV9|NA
TGTGCCAGCAGCACAGAGGCGGGGTTGTCCTACGAGCAGTACTTC
CASSTEAGLSYEQYF
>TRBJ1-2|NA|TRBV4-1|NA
TGCGCCAGCAGCCAGGTCAGCCAAGGGGCTCGGGGCTACACCTTC
CASSQVSQGARGYTF